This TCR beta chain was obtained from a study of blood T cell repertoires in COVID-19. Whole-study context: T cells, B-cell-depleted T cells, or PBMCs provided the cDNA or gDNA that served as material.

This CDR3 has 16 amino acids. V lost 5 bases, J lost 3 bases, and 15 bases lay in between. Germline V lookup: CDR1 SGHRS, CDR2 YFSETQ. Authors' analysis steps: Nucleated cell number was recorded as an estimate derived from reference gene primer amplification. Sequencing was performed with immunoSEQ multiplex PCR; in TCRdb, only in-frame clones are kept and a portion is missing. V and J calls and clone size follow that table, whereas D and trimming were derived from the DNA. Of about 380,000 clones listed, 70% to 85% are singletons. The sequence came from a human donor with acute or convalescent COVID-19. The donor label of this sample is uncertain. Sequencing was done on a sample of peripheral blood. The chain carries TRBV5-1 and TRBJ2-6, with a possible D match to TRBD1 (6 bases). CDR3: CASRVTQGLGANVLTF. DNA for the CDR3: TGCGCCAGCAGAGTCACACAGGGTCTTGGGGCCAACGTCCTGACTTTC.